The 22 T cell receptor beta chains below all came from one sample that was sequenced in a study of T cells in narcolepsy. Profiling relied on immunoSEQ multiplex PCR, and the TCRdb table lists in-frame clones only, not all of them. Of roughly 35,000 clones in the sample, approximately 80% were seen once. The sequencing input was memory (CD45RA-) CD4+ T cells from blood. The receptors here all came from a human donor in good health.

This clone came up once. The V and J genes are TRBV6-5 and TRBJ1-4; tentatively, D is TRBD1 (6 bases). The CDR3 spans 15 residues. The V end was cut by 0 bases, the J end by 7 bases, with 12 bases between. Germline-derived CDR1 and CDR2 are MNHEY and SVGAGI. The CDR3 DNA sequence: TGTGCCAGCAGTTACTCGCCGGGAGGGGGTGAAAAACTGTTTTTT. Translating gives CASSYSPGGGEKLFF.

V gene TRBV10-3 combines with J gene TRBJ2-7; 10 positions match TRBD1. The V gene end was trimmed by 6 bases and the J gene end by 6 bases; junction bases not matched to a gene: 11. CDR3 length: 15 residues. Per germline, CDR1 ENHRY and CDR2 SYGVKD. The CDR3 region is CAIRTRTGGPGEQYF. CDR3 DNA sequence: TGTGCCATCAGGACCCGGACAGGGGGACCTGGCGAGCAGTACTTC.

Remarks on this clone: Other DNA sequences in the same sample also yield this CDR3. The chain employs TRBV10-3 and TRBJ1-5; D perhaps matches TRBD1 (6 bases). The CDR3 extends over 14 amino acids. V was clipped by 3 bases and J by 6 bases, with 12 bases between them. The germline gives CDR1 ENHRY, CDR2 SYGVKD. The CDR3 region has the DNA TGTGCCATCAGTGATAGGGGGGCGAGTCAGCCCCAGCATTTT. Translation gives CAISDRGASQPQHF.

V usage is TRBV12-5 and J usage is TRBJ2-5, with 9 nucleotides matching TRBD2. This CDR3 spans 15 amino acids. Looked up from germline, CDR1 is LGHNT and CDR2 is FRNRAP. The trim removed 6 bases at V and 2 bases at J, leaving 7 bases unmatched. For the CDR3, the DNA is TGTGCTAGTGGACCAGCGGGAGGTTTACAAGAGACCCAGTACTTC. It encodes CASGPAGGLQETQYF.

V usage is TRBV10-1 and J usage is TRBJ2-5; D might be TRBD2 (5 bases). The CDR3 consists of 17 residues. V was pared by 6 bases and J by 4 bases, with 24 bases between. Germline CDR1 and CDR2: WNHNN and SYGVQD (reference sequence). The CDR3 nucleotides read TGCGCCAGCAGGGCCGATCAAGAGGGCCACCGACGAGAGACCCAGTACTTC. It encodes CASRADQEGHRRETQYF.

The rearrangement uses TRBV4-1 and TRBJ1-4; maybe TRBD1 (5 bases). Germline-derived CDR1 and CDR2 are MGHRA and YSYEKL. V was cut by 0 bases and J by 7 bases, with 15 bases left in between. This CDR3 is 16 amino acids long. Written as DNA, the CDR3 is TGCGCCAGCAGCCAAGATCCCGGACAAAAGGGTGAAAAACTGTTTTTT. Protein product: CASSQDPGQKGEKLFF.

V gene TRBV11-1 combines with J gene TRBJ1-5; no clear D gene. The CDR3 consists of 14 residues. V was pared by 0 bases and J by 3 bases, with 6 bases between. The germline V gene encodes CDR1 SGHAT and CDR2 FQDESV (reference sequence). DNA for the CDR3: TGTGCCAGCAGCTTAGCAGGTGCCAATCAGCCCCAGCATTTT. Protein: CASSLAGANQPQHF. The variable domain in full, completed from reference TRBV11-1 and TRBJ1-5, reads EAEVAQSPRYKITEKSQAVAFWCDPISGHATLYWYRQILGQGPELLVQFQDESVVDDSQLPKDRFSAERLKGVDSTLKIQPAELGDSAMYLCASSLAGANQPQHFGDGTRLSIL.

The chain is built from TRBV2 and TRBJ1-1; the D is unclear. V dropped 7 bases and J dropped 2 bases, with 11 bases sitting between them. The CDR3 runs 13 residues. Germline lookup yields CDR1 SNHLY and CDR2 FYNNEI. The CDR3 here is CASTLDRNTEAFF. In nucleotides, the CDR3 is TGTGCCAGCACCCTGGACCGAAACACTGAAGCTTTCTTT.

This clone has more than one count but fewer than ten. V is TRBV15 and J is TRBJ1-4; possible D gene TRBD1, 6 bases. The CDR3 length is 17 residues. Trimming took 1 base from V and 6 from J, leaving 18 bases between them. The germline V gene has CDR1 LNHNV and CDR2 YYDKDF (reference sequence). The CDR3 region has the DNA TGTGCCACCAGCAGAGGGGATCGAGGGGGGCGGGATGAAAAACTGTTTTTT. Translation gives CATSRGDRGGRDEKLFF.

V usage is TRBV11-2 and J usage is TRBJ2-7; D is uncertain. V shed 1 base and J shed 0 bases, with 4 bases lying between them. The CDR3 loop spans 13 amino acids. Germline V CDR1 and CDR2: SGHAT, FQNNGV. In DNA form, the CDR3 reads TGTGCCAGCAGCTTAGGTCCCTCCTACGAGCAGTACTTC. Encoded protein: CASSLGPSYEQYF. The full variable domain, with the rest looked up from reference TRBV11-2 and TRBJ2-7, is EAGVAQSPRYKIIEKRQSVAFWCNPISGHATLYWYQQILGQGPKLLIQFQNNGVVDDSQLPKDRFSAERLKGVDSTLKIQPAKLEDSAVYLCASSLGPSYEQYFGPGTRLTVT.

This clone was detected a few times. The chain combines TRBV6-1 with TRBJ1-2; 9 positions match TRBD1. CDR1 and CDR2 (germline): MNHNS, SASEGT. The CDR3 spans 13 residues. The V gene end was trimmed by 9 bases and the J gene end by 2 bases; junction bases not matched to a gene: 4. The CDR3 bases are TGTGCCAGTGCGGGACAGGGAAACTATGGCTACACCTTC. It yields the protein CASAGQGNYGYTF.

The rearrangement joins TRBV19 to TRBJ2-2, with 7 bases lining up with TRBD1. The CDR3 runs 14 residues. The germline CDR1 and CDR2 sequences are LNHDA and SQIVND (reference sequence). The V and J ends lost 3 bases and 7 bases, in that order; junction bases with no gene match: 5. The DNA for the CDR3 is TGTGCCAGTAGTATTACAGGGGCGGACGGGGAGCTGTTTTTT. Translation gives CASSITGADGELFF.

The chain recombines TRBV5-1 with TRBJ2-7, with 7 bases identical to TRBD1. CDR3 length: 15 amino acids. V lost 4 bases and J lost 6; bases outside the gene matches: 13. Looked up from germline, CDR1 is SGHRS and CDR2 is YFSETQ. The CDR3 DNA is TGCGCCAGCAGCGCAACAGGGGTCGTCTCTTCCGAGCAGTACTTC. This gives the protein CASSATGVVSSEQYF.

CDR3 loop: CASSPTGGIEQFF. The CDR3 coding sequence is TGTGCCAGCAGCCCGACAGGGGGCATTGAGCAGTTCTTC. This chain links TRBV7-2 with TRBJ2-1, with 10 bases that match TRBD1. With 5 bases clipped from V and 9 bases from J, the junction kept 4 bases outside the gene matches. CDR3 length: 13 amino acids. Germline assignment: CDR1 SGHTA and CDR2 FQGNSA.

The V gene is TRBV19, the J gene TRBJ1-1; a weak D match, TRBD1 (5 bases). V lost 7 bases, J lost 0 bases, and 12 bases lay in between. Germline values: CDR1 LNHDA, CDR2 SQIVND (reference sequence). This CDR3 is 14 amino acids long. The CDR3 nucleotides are TGTGCCAGTAATATGGGGCAGATGAACACTGAAGCTTTCTTT. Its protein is CASNMGQMNTEAFF.

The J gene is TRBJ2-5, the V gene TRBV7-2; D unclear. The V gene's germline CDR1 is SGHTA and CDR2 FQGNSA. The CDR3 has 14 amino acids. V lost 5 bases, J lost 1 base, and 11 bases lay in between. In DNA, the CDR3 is TGTGCCAGCAGCCCCGCGGTAGGCCAAGAGACCCAGTACTTC. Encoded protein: CASSPAVGQETQYF.

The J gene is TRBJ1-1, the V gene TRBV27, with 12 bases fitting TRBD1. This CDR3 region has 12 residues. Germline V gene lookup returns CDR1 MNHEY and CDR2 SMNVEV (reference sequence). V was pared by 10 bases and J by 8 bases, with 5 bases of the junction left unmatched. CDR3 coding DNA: TGTGCCACGGGGACAGGGGGCAGGGAAGCTTTCTTT. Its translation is CATGTGGREAFF.

In DNA, the CDR3 is TGCGCCAGCAGCTTTGCCTCAGGCTACGAGCAGTACTTC. This gives the protein CASSFASGYEQYF. The chain employs TRBV5-1 and TRBJ2-7; no firm D call. Germline CDR1 and CDR2: SGHRS and YFSETQ. CDR3 size: 13 residues. V lost 2 bases and J lost 3, with 9 bases in between.

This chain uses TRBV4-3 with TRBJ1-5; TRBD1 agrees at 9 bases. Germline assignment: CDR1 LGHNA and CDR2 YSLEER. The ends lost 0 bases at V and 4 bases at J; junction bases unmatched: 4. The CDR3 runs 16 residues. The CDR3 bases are TGCGCCAGCAGCCAAGAAGTACAGGGGGCAAATCAGCCCCAGCATTTT. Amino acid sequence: CASSQEVQGANQPQHF.

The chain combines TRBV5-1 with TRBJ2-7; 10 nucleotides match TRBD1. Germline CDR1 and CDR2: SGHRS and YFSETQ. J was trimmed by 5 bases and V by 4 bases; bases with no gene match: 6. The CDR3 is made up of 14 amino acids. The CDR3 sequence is CASSPGQGEHEQYF. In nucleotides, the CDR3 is TGCGCCAGCAGCCCCGGACAGGGGGAGCACGAGCAGTACTTC.

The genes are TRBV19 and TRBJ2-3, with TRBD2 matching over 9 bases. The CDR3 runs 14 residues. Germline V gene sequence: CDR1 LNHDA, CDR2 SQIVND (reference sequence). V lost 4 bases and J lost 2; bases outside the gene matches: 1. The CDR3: CASSRLAVTDTQYF. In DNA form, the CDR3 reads TGTGCCAGTAGTAGACTAGCGGTCACAGATACGCAGTATTTT.

Here the CDR3 DNA reads TGTGCCAGCAGTTTACAGGCTTCCTACGAGCAGTACTTC. This encodes CASSLQASYEQYF. The chain recombines TRBV2 with TRBJ2-7; possibly TRBD1 for D (5 bases). The germline V and J ends were trimmed by 5 bases and 1 base, with 9 bases remaining between them. Germline V gene lookup returns CDR1 SNHLY and CDR2 FYNNEI. CDR3 length equals 13 residues.